These T cell receptor beta chains were read from a single sample in a study of blood T cell repertoires in COVID-19. Assay used: immunoSEQ multiplex PCR; TCRdb lists only in-frame clones, some missing. The table has roughly 140,000 clones, roughly 80% seen once; the top ten hold approximately 0.5%. Sequences were obtained from peripheral blood. The receptors shown here come from a man in his sixties with acute or convalescent COVID-19. Each CDR3 is given with its conserved first and last residue. A D gene is named only where the DNA matches it firmly. Expanded clones are given a class, and other clones once, few, many or no size at all.

v_gene	j_gene	abundance	d_gene	CDR3nt	CDR3aa
TRBV5-4	TRBJ2-3	few	TRBD2	TGTGCCAGCAGCTTAGGACTAGCGGGAAGAGATACGCAGTATTTT	CASSLGLAGRDTQYF
TRBV5-1	TRBJ1-1	-	TRBD1	TGCGCCAGCAGGATCCGGGACAGTGAAGCTTTCTTT	CASRIRDSEAFF
TRBV6-2/TRBV6-3	TRBJ2-5	-	-	TGTGCCAGCAGTCGGACTCCCGTAGAGACCCAGTACTTC	CASSRTPVETQYF
TRBV5-1	TRBJ2-7	-	TRBD2	TGCGCCAGCAGCATACTAGCGGGAAGACCTTACGAGCAGTACTTC	CASSILAGRPYEQYF
TRBV7-9	TRBJ2-3	-	-	TGTGCCAGCAGCTTAACTCCACAGGGAGACGGCAGTCCGGATACGCAGTATTTT	CASSLTPQGDGSPDTQYF
TRBV5-6	TRBJ2-1	-	-	TGTGCCAGCAGCTTGGGGCGGCTACCCTACAATGAGCAGTTCTTC	CASSLGRLPYNEQFF
TRBV6-5	TRBJ1-1	once	-	TGTGCCAGCAGCGCACCAGGGGAGAACACTGAAGCTTTCTTT	CASSAPGENTEAFF
TRBV6-4	TRBJ1-5	-	TRBD1	TGTGCCAGCAGCGAAGGGGGCAGTCAGCCCCAGCATTTT	CASSEGGSQPQHF
TRBV4-2	TRBJ2-3	-	TRBD2	TGTGCCAGCAGCCAAGAATGGTCTAGCGGGGGAACTAGCACAGATACGCAGTATTTT	CASSQEWSSGGTSTDTQYF
TRBV18	TRBJ1-5	-	-	TGTGCCAGCTCCCAGGGGAGCCATAGCAATCAGCCCCAGCATTTT	CASSQGSHSNQPQHF
TRBV7-2	TRBJ2-1	-	TRBD2	TGTGCCAGCAGCGTCCTAGCGGGAGGAAATGAGCAGTTCTTC	CASSVLAGGNEQFF
TRBV12-3/TRBV12-4	TRBJ2-7	-	-	TGTGCCAGCAGTTCCCGGTCCTACGAGCAGTACTTC	CASSSRSYEQYF
TRBV18	TRBJ2-5	-	-	TGTGCCAGCTCACCGGGGCAAGGAGAGACCCAGTACTTC	CASSPGQGETQYF
TRBV5-1	TRBJ2-7	many	-	TGCGCCAGCAGCAGGGAAGGAGGCCTATACGAGCAGTACTTC	CASSREGGLYEQYF
TRBV7-9	TRBJ2-5	-	TRBD1	TGTGCCAGCAGCCGACAGGGAGACCAGTACTTC	CASSRQGDQYF
TRBV6-5	TRBJ1-4	-	TRBD1	TGTGCCAGCCATCTCAGGGGGCGGCGTGAAAAACTGTTTTTT	CASHLRGRREKLFF
TRBV28	TRBJ2-1	-	-	TGTGCCAGCAGTTTTTCAGGGGCATTCAATGAGCAGTTCTTC	CASSFSGAFNEQFF
TRBV28	TRBJ2-7	-	TRBD1	TGTGCCAGCAGTGGGGACAGGGTGAGCTTC	CASSGDRVSF
TRBV29-1	TRBJ1-4	-	-	TGCAGCGTTTCGGGGGGACGTAATGAAAAACTGTTTTTT	CSVSGGRNEKLFF
TRBV10-3	TRBJ2-6	-	-	TGTGCCATCAGTGGGTTAGGAGGGGAGCCCTCCTCTGGGGCCAACGTCCTGACTTTC	CAISGLGGEPSSGANVLTF
TRBV4-1	TRBJ1-4	-	TRBD1	TGCGCCAGCAGCCGAAGGACAGGTTCTTCTGAAAAACTGTTTTTT	CASSRRTGSSEKLFF
TRBV12-3/TRBV12-4	TRBJ1-2	few	-	TGTGCCAGCAGCCCCGCAGGGGTGGGCTACACCTTC	CASSPAGVGYTF
TRBV30	TRBJ1-4	-	TRBD1	TGTGCCTGGAGTGTACAAAGGCAGGGGGCGGAAAAACTGTTTTTT	CAWSVQRQGAEKLFF
TRBV28	TRBJ2-1	-	TRBD2	TGTGCCAGCAGTTCACTACTAGCGTACAACAATGAGCAGTTCTTC	CASSSLLAYNNEQFF
TRBV3-1/TRBV3-2	TRBJ2-2	few	TRBD1	TGTGCCAGCAGCCAAGGACAGGGGGGCCGGGAGCTGTTTTTT	CASSQGQGGRELFF
TRBV5-1	TRBJ2-7	-	TRBD1	TGCGCCAGCAGACGGACAGGAAGCTCCTACGAGCAGTACTTC	CASRRTGSSYEQYF
TRBV6-2/TRBV6-3	TRBJ1-5	once	-	TGTGCCAGCAGTCCCGACAGCTATCAGCCCCAGCATTTT	CASSPDSYQPQHF
TRBV29-1	TRBJ1-1	-	-	TGCAGTGGAACGGGACACCTGAACACTGAAGCTTTCTTT	CSGTGHLNTEAFF
TRBV7-2	TRBJ2-7	-	TRBD2	TGTGCCAGCAGCATTCCTAGCGGGACGGGGGAGCAGTACTTC	CASSIPSGTGEQYF
TRBV9	TRBJ2-1	-	-	TGTGCCAGCAGCGTAGTCAGGGATGAGCAGTTCTTC	CASSVVRDEQFF
TRBV29-1	TRBJ1-2	few	-	TGCAGCGTTGACAGGCCAAAGGACTATGGCTACACCTTC	CSVDRPKDYGYTF
TRBV4-1	TRBJ2-3	once	-	TGCGCCAGCAGCCAAGTGTTTGGGGGACTGAGCACAGATACGCAGTATTTT	CASSQVFGGLSTDTQYF
TRBV18	TRBJ2-7	once	-	TGTGCCAGCTCAGCGACACTCGACAGGGAGCAGTACTTC	CASSATLDREQYF
TRBV9	TRBJ1-1	-	TRBD1	TGTGCCAGCAGCGCCCGGACAGGGGGGAACACTGAAGCTTTCTTT	CASSARTGGNTEAFF
TRBV24-1	TRBJ1-2	-	TRBD1	TGTGCCACCAGTGATTTGAGCCCGCATGGAGGGGGCGGCGGCTACACCTTC	CATSDLSPHGGGGGYTF